One sample yielded the 25 T cell receptor beta chains listed below, sequenced in a study of vaccination and CD4 T cells after COVID-19. Sequence data for DNA of cultured CD4+ T cells were generated by the Oncomine TCR Beta short-read assay. TCRdb ran MiXCR on the PCR reads and lists one entry per CDR3 protein. The sample lists 7,500 to 10,000 distinct CDR3 sequences, approximately 40% seen once, with approximately 15% in the top ten. Described treatment: roughly 10-day PBMC culture with coronavirus spike peptide pools or control peptides (ViraFEST assay). These receptors' antigens are unknown. Material: CD4+ T cells from blood, cultured in vitro. The origin of the receptors is a human donor who had recovered from COVID-19.

The CDR3 DNA follows: TGCGCCAGCAGTGAGTCGGGGAGGACTGAAGCTTTCTTT. This encodes CASSESGRTEAFF. The chain has TRBV10-1 and TRBJ1-1; D gene unclear. Trimming cost V 0 bases and J 5 bases, with 7 bases left between them. Germline V gene lookup returns CDR1 WNHNN and CDR2 SYGVQD (reference sequence). The CDR3 extends over 13 amino acids.

The rearrangement links TRBV12-3 or TRBV12-4 to TRBJ1-6, with D possibly TRBD1 on 6 matching bases. V was clipped by 6 bases and J by 6 bases, with 9 bases between them. This CDR3 has 13 residues. The CDR3: CASSGQLNSPLHF. The CDR3 region has the DNA TGTGCCAGCAGCGGACAGCTTAATTCACCCCTCCACTTT.

J is TRBJ1-5 and V is TRBV6-1, with D perhaps matching TRBD1 (6 bases). Germline values: CDR1 MNHNS, CDR2 SASEGT. The CDR3 has 13 residues. V was clipped by 8 bases and J by 4 bases, with 12 bases between them. The CDR3 protein is CASGQGPNQPQHF. The CDR3 bases are TGTGCCAGCGGGCAGGGGCCTAATCAGCCCCAGCATTTT.

The rearrangement links TRBV20-1 to TRBJ1-2, with a tentative D call TRBD1 (5 bases). V lost 3 bases, J lost 4 bases, and 9 bases lay in between. The CDR3 totals 12 residues. CDR1 and CDR2 from the germline V gene are DFQATT and SNEGSKA (reference sequence). DNA for the CDR3: TGCAGTGCTAGGGGGGGTACCTATGGCTACACCTTC. Encoded protein: CSARGGTYGYTF.

This clonotype was observed a few times. The chain links TRBV7-2 to TRBJ2-7; D possibly corresponds to TRBD2 (5 bases). V lost 2 bases to trimming and J lost 3 bases, with 14 bases between them. The CDR3 is 15 amino acids. The V gene's germline CDR1 is SGHTA and CDR2 FQGNSA. CDR3 region: CASSLNRGSSYEQYF. The CDR3 coding sequence is TGTGCCAGCAGCTTAAATCGGGGATCAAGCTACGAGCAGTACTTC.

The chain carries TRBV20-1 and TRBJ1-1; D gene uncertain. The CDR3 runs to 13 residues. CDR1 and CDR2 (germline): DFQATT, SNEGSKA (reference sequence). V gave up 5 bases and J gave up 6 bases, with 16 bases separating them. CDR3 residues: CSAGRAPQAEAFF. The CDR3 DNA follows: TGCAGTGCTGGGAGGGCACCCCAGGCTGAAGCTTTCTTT.

For this clonotype: The CDR3 end shows no conserved phenylalanine or tryptophan, and so a read error is likely. This chain connects TRBV2 to TRBJ1-2, with D tentatively TRBD1 (5 bases). The CDR3 runs 14 residues. CDR1 and CDR2 from the germline V gene are SNHLY and FYNNEI. V lost 4 bases and J 3 bases, leaving 12 bases between the germline ends. This chain's CDR3 is CASSAGIRDYGYTL. CDR3 sequence (DNA): TGTGCCAGCAGTGCGGGAATCAGGGACTATGGCTACACCCTC.

This chain connects TRBV2 to TRBJ2-7, with 7 positions matching TRBD1. Germline trimming cut 1 base from V and 3 bases from J; bases unmatched to any gene: 6. The length of the CDR3 is 15 residues. Germline V gene sequence: CDR1 SNHLY, CDR2 FYNNEI. The CDR3 DNA is TGTGCCAGCAGTGAAGGTCCCCGGGACAGCTACGAGCAGTACTTC. The encoded protein is CASSEGPRDSYEQYF.

This clonotype was detected a few times. V gene TRBV19 combines with J gene TRBJ1-6; D call uncertain. This CDR3 is built from 16 residues. Germline V CDR1 and CDR2: LNHDA, SQIVND (reference sequence). With 1 base removed from V and 5 bases from J, the gap between germline ends came to 12 bases. CDR3 in amino acids: CASSIVGIWDNSPLHF. DNA for the CDR3: TGTGCCAGTAGTATAGTCGGGATTTGGGATAATTCACCCCTCCACTTT. The full variable domain, completed using reference TRBV19 and TRBJ1-6, is DGGITQSPKYLFRKEGQNVTLSCEQNLNHDAMYWYRQDPGQGLRLIYYSQIVNDFQKGDIAEGYSVSREKKESFPLTVTSAQKNPTAFYLCASSIVGIWDNSPLHFGNGTRLTVT.

The chain employs TRBV4-3 and TRBJ2-4; D is unclear. This CDR3 spans 14 amino acids. Trimming pared 0 bases from V and 6 bases from J, leaving 9 bases between. The V gene's germline CDR1 is LGHNA and CDR2 YSLEER. DNA for the CDR3: TGCGCCAGCAGCCAAGAAAATCGAGGAAACATTCAGTACTTC. It encodes CASSQENRGNIQYF.

The chain links TRBV6-2 or TRBV6-3 to TRBJ1-1; a possible D gene is TRBD1 (5 bases). This CDR3 has 18 residues. Germline V CDR1 and CDR2: MNHEY, SVGEGT. Trimming took 6 bases from V and 0 from J, leaving 23 bases between them. The CDR3 protein is CASSPPTDSLYLNTEAFF. CDR3 DNA sequence: TGTGCCAGCAGCCCGCCGACAGACTCTTTGTATTTGAACACTGAAGCTTTCTTT.

This clonotype was found a few times. The V gene is TRBV19, the J gene TRBJ1-2; TRBD1 matches at 7 bases. V trimming: 4 bases; J trimming: 8 bases; junction bases outside the gene matches: 13. The CDR3 consists of 15 residues. The germline V gene has CDR1 LNHDA and CDR2 SQIVND (reference sequence). The CDR3 loop is CASSTTGQRTGGYTF. The DNA of the CDR3 is TGTGCCAGTAGTACAACGGGACAGCGGACGGGGGGCTACACCTTC.

This clonotype appeared a few times. V gene TRBV7-2 combines with J gene TRBJ2-3; no reliable D call. CDR1 is SGHTA, CDR2 FQGNSA, per germline. The CDR3 consists of 12 residues. Trimming removed 5 bases from V and 2 bases from J, with 5 bases in between. This CDR3 reads CASSGHTDTQYF. The CDR3 region has the DNA TGTGCCAGCAGCGGCCACACAGATACGCAGTATTTT.

The gene calls are TRBV7-2 and TRBJ2-3; 12 bases are a match to TRBD2. V lost 2 bases and J lost 5; bases outside the gene matches: 8. The CDR3 totals 17 residues. Looked up from germline, CDR1 is SGHTA and CDR2 is FQGNSA. CDR3 sequence reads: CASSLNPSGGARDTQYF. The CDR3 DNA reads as TGTGCCAGCAGCTTAAATCCTAGCGGGGGGGCGAGAGATACGCAGTATTTT.

The J gene is TRBJ2-2, the V gene TRBV5-1, with a weak D call TRBD2 (6 bases). Trimming took off 6 bases at V and 0 bases at J, with 9 bases between the two ends. The CDR3 loop spans 14 amino acids. CDR1 and CDR2 from the germline V gene are SGHRS and YFSETQ. DNA of the CDR3: TGCGCCAGCAAGGGGACTGCGAACACCGGGGAGCTGTTTTTT. Amino acids: CASKGTANTGELFF.

This clonotype has just a few counts. The chain combines TRBV19 with TRBJ2-2; no firm D call. Germline loops: CDR1 LNHDA, CDR2 SQIVND (reference sequence). Trimming removed 9 bases from V and 6 bases from J, with 17 bases in between. The CDR3 loop spans 14 amino acids. For the CDR3, the DNA is TGTGCCAGAAGCCCCCTGCCGGCAGCCGGGGAGCTGTTTTTT. It encodes CARSPLPAAGELFF.

This clonotype showed up just a few times. The chain links TRBV6-5 to TRBJ2-5; 11 positions agree with TRBD2. V trimming: 4 bases; J trimming: 7 bases; junction bases outside the gene matches: 8. The CDR3 length is 15 residues. CDR1 and CDR2 (germline): MNHEY, SVGAGI. Here the CDR3 DNA reads TGTGCCAGCAGTTCGGGACTAGCGGCGAAGGGGACCCAGTACTTC. It codes for CASSSGLAAKGTQYF.

The chain recombines TRBV7-6 with TRBJ1-2; the D is unclear. The CDR3 covers 12 residues. CDR1 is SGHVS and CDR2 is FNYEAQ in the germline V gene. V lost 1 base and J 6 bases, leaving 6 bases between the germline ends. The CDR3 spells CASSLDGHGYTF. The CDR3 DNA reads TGTGCCAGCAGCTTAGACGGCCATGGCTACACCTTC.

The chain carries TRBV6-1 and TRBJ1-5, with D possibly TRBD1 on 5 matching bases. Deletions cut 6 bases from V and 5 bases from J, with 14 bases between. The CDR3 contains 14 residues. Germline V gene data show CDR1 as MNHNS and CDR2 as SASEGT. CDR3 nucleotide sequence: TGTGCCAGCAGGCCCCCAGGGTCCTATCAGCCCCAGCATTTT. Its protein is CASRPPGSYQPQHF.

The chain employs TRBV19 and TRBJ1-5; D gene unclear. The V end lost 5 bases, the J end lost 6 bases, and 11 bases lay between the germline ends. This CDR3 comprises 13 residues. Germline lookup yields CDR1 LNHDA and CDR2 SQIVND (reference sequence). The CDR3 here is CASSDVHGQPQHF. Written as DNA, the CDR3 is TGTGCCAGTAGTGATGTACACGGTCAGCCCCAGCATTTT.

The chain links TRBV30 to TRBJ2-7, with D uncertain. CDR3 length: 14 residues. The V and J ends lost 6 bases and 3 bases respectively, with 18 bases between them. Germline V gene sequence: CDR1 GTSNPN, CDR2 SVGIG (reference sequence). CDR3 residues: CACDGPALHYEQYF. In DNA, the CDR3 is TGTGCCTGCGACGGACCGGCACTTCACTACGAGCAGTACTTC.

This sequence joins TRBV10-3 and TRBJ2-1, with a possible D match to TRBD1 (6 bases). Looked up from germline, CDR1 is ENHRY and CDR2 is SYGVKD. The CDR3 runs 14 residues. The V and J ends lost 10 bases and 0 bases respectively, with 13 bases between them. This CDR3 reads CASTTGSSYNEQFF. CDR3 DNA sequence: TGTGCCAGCACGACAGGTAGCTCCTACAATGAGCAGTTCTTC.

The chain uses TRBV6-1 and TRBJ2-5; 8 bases fit TRBD1. The CDR3 sequence is 13 residues long. J gave up 1 base and V 10 bases, and 5 bases lay outside the gene matches. From germline, CDR1 is MNHNS and CDR2 SASEGT. CDR3 residues: CATQDRVQETQYF. As DNA, the CDR3 is TGTGCCACCCAGGACAGGGTCCAAGAGACCCAGTACTTC.

The chain recombines TRBV5-1 with TRBJ1-3; D uncertain. Trimming left V 0 bases short and J 0 bases short, with 7 bases between. Germline V CDR1 and CDR2: SGHRS, YFSETQ. The CDR3 is 15 residues long. CDR3 coding DNA: TGCGCCAGCAGCTTGGGAGGAATCTCTGGAAACACCATATATTTT. It codes for CASSLGGISGNTIYF.

V usage is TRBV2 and J usage is TRBJ1-1, with D possibly matching TRBD1 (5 bases). Trimming removed 4 bases at V and 4 bases at J, with 16 bases between. Germline loops: CDR1 SNHLY, CDR2 FYNNEI. The CDR3 sequence is 15 residues long. CDR3 DNA: TGTGCCAGCAGTGTTGGGGGGTTCCAAGGCACTGAAGCTTTCTTT. Translating it yields CASSVGGFQGTEAFF.